This note documents a single T cell receptor beta chain sequence. Per the germline V gene, CDR1 is SGHDN and CDR2 is FVKESK. This CDR3 contains 14 residues. Between the trimmed V and J ends, which lost 0 bases and 5 bases, there was a span of 7 bases. This entry comes from a study of cytomegalovirus exposure and HLA in healthy donors. A multiplex PCR was run with 60 Vbeta primers and 13 Jbeta primers. Assay: immunoSEQ multiplex PCR; the TCRdb copy retains only in-frame clones and omits some. The sample holds tens of thousands of clones, roughly four fifths seen once. The source is a human donor in good health. Material for sequencing was PBMCs. This chain uses TRBV14 with TRBJ2-2; D is undetermined. This chain's CDR3 is CASSQDQLTGELFF. The CDR3 coding sequence is TGTGCCAGCAGCCAAGATCAACTAACCGGGGAGCTGTTTTTT.